This T cell receptor (beta chain) was documented in a study of blood T cell repertoires in COVID-19. Study as a whole: PBMCs, B-cell-depleted T cells, or T cells provided the cDNA or gDNA that made up the material.

Trimming took off 5 bases at V and 3 bases at J, with 11 bases between the two ends. The CDR3 has 13 amino acids. The V gene's germline CDR1 is SGHAT and CDR2 FQNNGV. Authors' data handling: Amplification from reference gene primers served as the basis for estimated nucleated cell counts. TCRdb's table, derived via immunoSEQ multiplex PCR, lists solely in-frame clones and lacks some. V, J and clone size are taken as reported in that table, and D and trimming were inferred from the DNA itself. The table includes 150,000 to 200,000 clones, less than 85% detected once. The clonotype comes from a man aged 45 to 65 who had recovered from COVID-19. The V and J genes are TRBV11-2 and TRBJ2-7; perhaps TRBD1 as D (6 bases). Material for sequencing was peripheral blood. Here the CDR3 reads CASSLQGSYEQYF. The CDR3 DNA sequence: TGTGCCAGCAGCCTACAGGGAAGCTACGAGCAGTACTTC.